A selection of T cell receptor beta chains follows, all from one sample in a study of naive and memory T cell subsets. Each CDR3 protein is one row after TCRdb ran MiXCR on the UMI-ligation and nested PCR reads. The data show 120,000 to 150,000 distinct CDR3 sequences, roughly 20% seen once. Sequencing used naive CD4+ T cells from blood. The receptors stem from a human donor in good health. The CDR3 runs from the conserved cysteine through the conserved F or W. D genes are given only for firm matches. Size values are once, few and many counts, or a class for expanded clones, and some rows have none.

v_gene	abundance	j_gene	d_gene	CDR3aa	CDR3nt
TRBV12-3/TRBV12-4	-	TRBJ1-1	TRBD1	CASSSQGALGTEAFF	TGTGCCAGCAGTTCGCAGGGGGCTTTGGGCACTGAAGCTTTCTTT
TRBV12-3/TRBV12-4	-	TRBJ1-2	-	CASSFSILYGYTF	TGTGCCAGCAGTTTTAGCATTCTCTATGGCTACACCTTC
TRBV29-1	-	TRBJ1-4	-	CRRTGLFF	TGCAGAAGGACTGGACTGTTTTTT
TRBV20-1	few	TRBJ2-1	-	CSAPNRVRYNEQFF	TGCAGTGCCCCGAACAGGGTCCGCTACAATGAGCAGTTCTTC
TRBV9	-	TRBJ1-1	TRBD1	CASSPTTGLNTEAFF	TGTGCCAGCAGCCCGACGACAGGGTTGAACACTGAAGCTTTCTTT
TRBV12-3/TRBV12-4	-	TRBJ1-1	-	CASSTYQGLAFF	TGTGCCAGCAGTACTTACCAGGGATTAGCTTTCTTT
TRBV27	-	TRBJ1-2	-	CASSLYGESNYGYTF	TGTGCCAGCAGTTTATACGGAGAATCTAACTATGGCTACACCTTC
TRBV3-1	-	TRBJ1-4	-	CASSHQSGPPRGEKLFF	TGTGCCAGCAGCCACCAGTCCGGACCTCCTCGCGGTGAAAAACTGTTTTTT
TRBV7-2	-	TRBJ2-3	-	CASSQYQGFSDTQYF	TGTGCCAGCAGCCAATATCAGGGGTTCTCAGATACGCAGTATTTT
TRBV7-2	-	TRBJ2-7	-	CASSFWKNRGSYEQYF	TGTGCCAGCAGCTTTTGGAAGAACCGGGGGTCCTACGAGCAGTACTTC
TRBV6-1	-	TRBJ2-3	-	CASSENFDTQYF	TGTGCCAGCAGTGAAAATTTTGATACGCAGTATTTT
TRBV28	-	TRBJ2-5	-	CASSSIEETQYF	TGTGCCAGCAGTTCAATTGAAGAGACCCAGTACTTC
TRBV20-1	many	TRBJ2-3	-	CSTNYRTDTQYF	TGCAGTACGAACTACAGGACAGATACGCAGTATTTT
TRBV7-9	-	TRBJ2-2	-	CASSFGALNTGELFF	TGTGCCAGCAGCTTTGGGGCTCTAAACACCGGGGAGCTGTTTTTT
TRBV11-1	-	TRBJ2-1	TRBD2	CASSFRPSGSRNEQFF	TGTGCCAGCAGCTTTAGGCCTAGCGGGAGTCGGAATGAGCAGTTCTTC
TRBV7-2	-	TRBJ1-5	TRBD1	CASSLPGQGYQPQHF	TGTGCCAGCAGCCTTCCGGGACAGGGGTATCAGCCCCAGCATTTT
TRBV19	-	TRBJ2-7	-	CASMQRGEDSFYEQYF	TGTGCCAGTATGCAAAGGGGAGAGGACAGTTTCTACGAGCAGTACTTC
TRBV5-1	few	TRBJ2-3	TRBD1	CASSTDRGSTDTQYF	TGCGCCAGCAGCACCGACAGGGGTAGCACAGATACGCAGTATTTT
TRBV20-1	-	TRBJ1-5	TRBD1	CSARTGEGSNQPQHF	TGCAGTGCTAGAACAGGGGAGGGGAGCAATCAGCCCCAGCATTTT
TRBV9	-	TRBJ2-3	-	CASSVDRTDTQYF	TGTGCCAGCAGCGTCGACAGAACAGATACGCAGTATTTT
TRBV7-2	-	TRBJ2-5	TRBD1	CASSLAKSGQALRETQYF	TGTGCCAGCAGCTTAGCTAAATCGGGACAGGCCTTACGAGAGACCCAGTACTTC
TRBV28	few	TRBJ1-2	-	CASSPRLYGYTF	TGTGCCAGCAGTCCCAGACTCTATGGCTACACCTTC
TRBV29-1	-	TRBJ2-7	-	CSVKLSHYEQYF	TGCAGCGTTAAACTCTCGCATTACGAGCAGTACTTC